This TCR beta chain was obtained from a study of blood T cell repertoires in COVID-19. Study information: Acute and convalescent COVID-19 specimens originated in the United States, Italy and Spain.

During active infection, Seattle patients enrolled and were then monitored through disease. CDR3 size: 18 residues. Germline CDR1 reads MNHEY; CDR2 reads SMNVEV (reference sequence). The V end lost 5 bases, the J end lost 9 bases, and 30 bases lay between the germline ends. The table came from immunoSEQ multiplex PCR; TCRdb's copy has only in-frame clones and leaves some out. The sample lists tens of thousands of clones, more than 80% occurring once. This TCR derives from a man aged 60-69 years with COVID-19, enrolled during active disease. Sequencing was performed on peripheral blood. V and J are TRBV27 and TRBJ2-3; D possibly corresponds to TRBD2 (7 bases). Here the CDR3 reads CASSQKGPSELRGGTQYF. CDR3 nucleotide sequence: TGTGCCAGCAGTCAGAAGGGGCCTAGCGAACTTAGGGGGGGGACGCAGTATTTT.